This TCR beta chain was sequenced for a study of T cells in Graves' hyperthyroidism and ophthalmopathy. Study results and limitations: It was a median approximately 6 months before onset that the model predicted ophthalmopathy.

This clonotype was seen repeatedly, ten times or more. Its antigen is as yet unknown. Hyperthyroidism patients were newly diagnosed, had disease duration under 2 months, and were aged 18 to 65 years. Diagnosis rested on symptoms, serum thyroxine and TRAb, thyroid ultrasound, and orbital computed tomography. The source material, RNA transcripts, was used to amplify TCR beta CDR3 regions. RT-PCR in the first round (using the HTBI primer set) targeted the TCR CDR3. TCRdb passed the multiplex PCR reads through MiXCR, listing each CDR3 protein once. The sample contains approximately 560,000 distinct CDR3 sequences, around 16% of which appear only once. CDR1 is LNHDA and CDR2 is SQIVND in the germline V gene (reference sequence). This CDR3 is built from 15 residues. Trimming at V came to 6 bases and at J to 4 bases, leaving 7 bases not matched to a gene.

The source material was blood. The V call is TRBV19, the J call TRBJ1-1, with 11 bases fitting TRBD1. The source of this sequence is a young woman with Graves' hyperthyroidism. The CDR3 DNA sequence: TGTGCCAGTAGGGGACAGGGGGTTCGTGGCACTGAAGCTTTCTTT. This sequence encodes CASRGQGVRGTEAFF.